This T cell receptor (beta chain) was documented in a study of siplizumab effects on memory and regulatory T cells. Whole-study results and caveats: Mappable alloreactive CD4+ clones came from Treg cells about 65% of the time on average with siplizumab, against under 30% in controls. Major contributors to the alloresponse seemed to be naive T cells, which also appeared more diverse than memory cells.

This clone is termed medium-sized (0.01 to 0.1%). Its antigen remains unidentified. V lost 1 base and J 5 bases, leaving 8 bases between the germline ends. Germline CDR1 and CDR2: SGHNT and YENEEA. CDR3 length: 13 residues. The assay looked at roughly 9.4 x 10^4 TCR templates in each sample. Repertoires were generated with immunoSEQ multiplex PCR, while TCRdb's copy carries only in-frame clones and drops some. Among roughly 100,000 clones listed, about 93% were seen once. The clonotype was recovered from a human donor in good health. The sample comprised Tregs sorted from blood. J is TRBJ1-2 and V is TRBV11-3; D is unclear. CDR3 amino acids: CASSLGGVYGYTF. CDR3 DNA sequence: TGTGCCAGCAGCTTAGGGGGTGTTTATGGCTACACCTTC.